This TCR beta chain is drawn from a study of OX40 agonist ivuxolimab in advanced cancers. With respect to the entire study: Ivuxolimab was a fully human IgG2 agonistic monoclonal antibody targeting the costimulatory receptor OX40 (CD134). Intravenous ivuxolimab was administered to patients every 2 weeks at six dose levels: 0.01, 0.1, 0.3, 1.5, 3 and 10 mg/kg. Among the roughly 54 dose-escalation patients, around 19 had hepatocellular carcinoma, roughly 15 melanoma, 9 renal cell carcinoma and 9 head and neck cancer. A male proportion of 70% to 90% and a mean age of approximately 60 years, ranging from about 23 to 79, were recorded for the dose-escalation cohort. Patients were allowed to have had prior anti-PD-1, anti-PD-L1 or anti-CTLA-4 therapy, and roughly two fifths of the dose-escalation patients had been treated with checkpoint inhibitors. Three dose-escalation patients achieved partial responses, one with hepatocellular carcinoma and two with cutaneous melanoma. Peripheral TCRbeta sequencing was intended to test whether TCR sequence diversity was altered and clonal T-cell expansion was caused by ivuxolimab. The paper reports the monotherapy dose-escalation portion (N of about 50 patients) of the phase I ivuxolimab trial. Study-wide conclusions, independent of this receptor: At doses of 0.1 to 3.0 mg/kg, clonal expansion of both CD4+ and CD8+ blood T cells was observed from baseline to week 6. After ivuxolimab, expanded clones were on average more numerous among CD8+ T cells than among CD4+ T cells. Partial responders in the 0.1-3.0 mg/kg groups had among the lowest normalized peripheral clonal expansion, especially among CD8+ T cells. Low levels of normalized T-cell clonal expansion were also seen in some nonresponding patients. The antigen specificity of the peripheral T cells that underwent clonal expansion was not determined.

For sequencing of the TCRbeta CDR3 region, genomic DNA was extracted from the sorted cells. The immunoSEQ Assay was used to sequence the TCRbeta CDR3 regions. TCRdb holds this immuneACCESS table with in-frame rearrangements only. Some clones are missing; in checked studies, unresolved V genes explain under half, and the rest has no known cause. The sample table records tens of thousands of clones; roughly 84% of these occur just once. The ten largest clonotypes hold around 0.77% of the sample. About this clone itself: Its recognized antigen is unknown. No much larger clonotype is one base removed from it; base qualities were not supplied.

Patients with a history of autoimmune disease or receiving systemic immunosuppression were excluded from the trial. In every dose cohort, peripheral blood was drawn for TCR sequencing at baseline, cycle 4 day 1, and cycle 7 day 1. Samples came from an open-label, multicenter, first-in-human phase I dose-escalation trial of ivuxolimab. Adults with locally advanced or metastatic head and neck squamous cell, hepatocellular, melanoma or renal cell carcinoma were enrolled in the trial. CD4+ and CD8+ T cells were sorted separately from peripheral blood before TCR sequencing. The CDR3, cysteine through phenylalanine, is 15 amino acids long. Just the 45-base CDR3 DNA is kept, in frame starting at base 1. Unmatched junction bases come to 3, with V trimmed by 4 bases and J by 0 bases. CDR1 and CDR2 are read off the germline V gene as MDHEN and SYDVKM.

Sequencing used CD4+ or CD8+ T cells sorted from blood, obtained in a trial of the OX40 agonist ivuxolimab. This sequence was found in an adult with an advanced solid tumor such as melanoma, head and neck, liver or kidney cancer. Recombination linked TRBV28 to TRBJ1-5, with 7 middle bases fitting TRBD1. For the CDR3, the sequence is CASSWDSYSNQPQHF. In nucleotides, the sequence is TGTGCCAGCAGTTGGGACAGTTATAGCAATCAGCCCCAGCATTTT.